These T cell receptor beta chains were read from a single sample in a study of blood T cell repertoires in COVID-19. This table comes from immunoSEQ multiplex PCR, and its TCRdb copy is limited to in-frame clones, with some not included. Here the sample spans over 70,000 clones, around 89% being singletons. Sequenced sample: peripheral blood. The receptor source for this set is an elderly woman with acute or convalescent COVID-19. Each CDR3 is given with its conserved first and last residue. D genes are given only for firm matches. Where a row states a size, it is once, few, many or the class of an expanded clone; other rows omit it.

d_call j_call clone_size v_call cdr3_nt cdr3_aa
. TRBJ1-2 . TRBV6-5 TGTGCCAGCAGTTACTCGACGAGGCCCCATGGCTACACCTTC CASSYSTRPHGYTF
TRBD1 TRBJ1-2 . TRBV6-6 TGTGCCAGCAGTTACTACCGACAGGGTAACTATGGCTACACCTTC CASSYYRQGNYGYTF
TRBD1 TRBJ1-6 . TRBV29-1 TGCAGCGTTTGGGACAGGTCCATACCCAATTCACCCCTCCACTTT CSVWDRSIPNSPLHF
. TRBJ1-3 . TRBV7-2 TGTGCCAGCAGCTTAGCGGGAGGGGCGGGTGGAAACACCATATATTTT CASSLAGGAGGNTIYF
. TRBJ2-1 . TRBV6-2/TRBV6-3 TGTGCCAGCAGTTCTGAGGGCCGGAGGAATGAGCAGTTCTTC CASSSEGRRNEQFF
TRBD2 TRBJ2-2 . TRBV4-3 TGCGCCAGCAGCCAGGGGGCGGGACTAGCGGGTCCCGGGGAGCTGTTTTTT CASSQGAGLAGPGELFF
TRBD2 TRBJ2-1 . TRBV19 TGTGCCAGTAGCCCCGGGACTAGCGGGGGGCTTGGGGGGAATGAGCAGTTCTTC CASSPGTSGGLGGNEQFF
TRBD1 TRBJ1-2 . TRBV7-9 TGTGCCAGCAGCCCCCGGACAGGGGGCGGCGGCTACACCTTC CASSPRTGGGGYTF
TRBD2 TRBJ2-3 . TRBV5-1 TGCGCCAGCAGCTTGCAGTCTAGCGGGGGGGCCCGTGGCACAGATACGCAGTATTTT CASSLQSSGGARGTDTQYF
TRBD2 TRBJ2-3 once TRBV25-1 TGTGCCAGCAGTGAATCTGGGAGGGACACAGATACGCAGTATTTT CASSESGRDTDTQYF
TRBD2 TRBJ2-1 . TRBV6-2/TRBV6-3 TGTGCCAGCAACCCACTTGGTGGTAGCGGGAGGCCAGGAGAGCAGTTCTTC CASNPLGGSGRPGEQFF
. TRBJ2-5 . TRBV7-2 TGTGCCAGCAGCTTCCGAAGAAACACGCTTCAAGAGACCCAGTACTTC CASSFRRNTLQETQYF
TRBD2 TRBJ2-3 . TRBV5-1 TGCGCCAGCAAGCTAGCGGCTAGCACAGATACGCAGTATTTT CASKLAASTDTQYF
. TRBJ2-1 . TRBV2 TGTGCCAGCAGCTCAACAGGGTACAATGAGCAGTTCTTC CASSSTGYNEQFF
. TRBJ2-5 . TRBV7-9 TGTGCCAGCAGCTTAAACTCCAGGGACCAAGAGACCCAGTACTTC CASSLNSRDQETQYF
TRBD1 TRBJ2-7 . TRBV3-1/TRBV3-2 TGTGCCAGCAGCCCAAGACAGGGTGGGTACGAGCAGTACTTC CASSPRQGGYEQYF
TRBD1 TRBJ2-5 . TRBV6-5 TGTGCCAGCAGTTCCGGGACAGCTCGGGGGACCCAGTACTTC CASSSGTARGTQYF
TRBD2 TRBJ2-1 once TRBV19 TGTGCCAGTAGTATTCTGTGGGAGGGCCGCGATGAGCAGTTCTTC CASSILWEGRDEQFF
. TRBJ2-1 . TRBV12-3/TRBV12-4 TGTGCCAGCAGTGGGGGAGGGGGTGATGAGCAGTTCTTC CASSGGGGDEQFF
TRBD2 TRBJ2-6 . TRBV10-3 TGTGCCATCAGTGCTTCCCTAGCGGGGGCCGGCTCTGGGGCCAACGTCCTGACTTTC CAISASLAGAGSGANVLTF
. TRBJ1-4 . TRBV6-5 TGTGCCAGCAGACCTAAGATTGCAACTAATGAAAAACTGTTTTTT CASRPKIATNEKLFF
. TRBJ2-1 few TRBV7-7 TGTGCTAGCAGCTTAGGTGATGGTAGCGTCGATGAGCAGTTCTTC CASSLGDGSVDEQFF
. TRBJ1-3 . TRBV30 TGTGCCTGGAGTGTTGCAGGGACTGGAAACACCATATATTTT CAWSVAGTGNTIYF
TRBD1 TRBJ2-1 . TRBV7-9 TGTGCCAGCAGCTTACCCGGGACAGCCTACAATGAGCAGTTCTTC CASSLPGTAYNEQFF
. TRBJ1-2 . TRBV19 TGTGCCAGTAGTATTCTGGGCTCAACCAACTATGGCTACACCTTC CASSILGSTNYGYTF
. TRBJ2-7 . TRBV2 TGTGCCAGCAGTGAGCCGGGAGCGTTGCGGGAGCAGTACTTC CASSEPGALREQYF
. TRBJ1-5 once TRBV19 TGTGCCAGTAGTATCAGACAGGATAGCAATCAGCCCCAGCATTTT CASSIRQDSNQPQHF
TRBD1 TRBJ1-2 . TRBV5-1 TGCGCCAGCAGCCAAGGACAGGTGGAGTATGGCTACACCTTC CASSQGQVEYGYTF
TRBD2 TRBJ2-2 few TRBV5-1 TGCGCCAGCAGCTTGGCGCTAGCGGGGAACACCGGGGAGCTGTTTTTT CASSLALAGNTGELFF
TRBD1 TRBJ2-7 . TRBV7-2 TGTGCCAGCAGCTTAAGCGGACAGGGGCGATCCGAGCAGTACTTC CASSLSGQGRSEQYF
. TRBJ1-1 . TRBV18 TGTGCCAGCTCACCACGGAAACAGGGCCCGAACACTGAAGCTTTCTTT CASSPRKQGPNTEAFF